This T cell receptor (beta chain) originates from a study of cytomegalovirus exposure and HLA in healthy donors. TCRdb's copy holds only in-frame clones and misses some; the assay was immunoSEQ multiplex PCR. The sample comprises some 140,000 clones, 75% to 90% of which are singletons, and 8% to 9.5% rests with the top ten. Germline CDR1 SGHKS, CDR2 YYEKEE (reference sequence). This CDR3 comprises 14 residues. J was trimmed by 5 bases and V by 4 bases; bases with no gene match: 7. The specimen was PBMCs. The V and J genes are TRBV5-5 and TRBJ2-7; TRBD1 matches at 9 bases. This receptor was identified in a woman aged 18-29 years in good health and CMV-seropositive. The CDR3, as DNA: TGTGCCAGCAGCACCTGGGACAGGGACGACGAGCAGTACTTC. This sequence encodes CASSTWDRDDEQYF.